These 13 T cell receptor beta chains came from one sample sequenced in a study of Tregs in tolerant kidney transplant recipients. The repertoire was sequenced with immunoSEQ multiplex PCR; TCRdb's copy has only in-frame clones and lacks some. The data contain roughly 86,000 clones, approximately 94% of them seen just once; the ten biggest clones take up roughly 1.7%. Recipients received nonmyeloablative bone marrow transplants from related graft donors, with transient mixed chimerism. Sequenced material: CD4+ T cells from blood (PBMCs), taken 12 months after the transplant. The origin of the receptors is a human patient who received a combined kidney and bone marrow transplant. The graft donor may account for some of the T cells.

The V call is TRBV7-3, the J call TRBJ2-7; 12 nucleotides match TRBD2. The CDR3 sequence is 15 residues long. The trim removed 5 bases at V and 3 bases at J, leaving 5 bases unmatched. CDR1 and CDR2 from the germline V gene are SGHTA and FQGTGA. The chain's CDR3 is CASSRTSGINYEQYF. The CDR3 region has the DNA TGTGCCAGCAGCCGGACTAGCGGGATCAACTACGAGCAGTACTTC.

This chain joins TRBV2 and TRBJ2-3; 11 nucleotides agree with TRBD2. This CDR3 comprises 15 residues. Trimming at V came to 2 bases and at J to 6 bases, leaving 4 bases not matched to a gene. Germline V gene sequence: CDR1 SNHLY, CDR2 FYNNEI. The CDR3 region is CASSEILAGEDTQYF. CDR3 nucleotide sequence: TGTGCCAGCAGTGAAATACTAGCGGGAGAGGATACGCAGTATTTT.

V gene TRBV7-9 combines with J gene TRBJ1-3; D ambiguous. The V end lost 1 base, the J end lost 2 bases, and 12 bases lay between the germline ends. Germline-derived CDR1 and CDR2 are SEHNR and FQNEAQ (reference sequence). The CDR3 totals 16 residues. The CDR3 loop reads CASSLVPQATGNTIYF. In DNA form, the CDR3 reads TGTGCCAGCAGCTTAGTCCCTCAGGCGACTGGAAACACCATATATTTT. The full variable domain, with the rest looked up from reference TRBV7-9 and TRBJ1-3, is DTGVSQNPRHKITKRGQNVTFRCDPISEHNRLYWYRQTLGQGPEFLTYFQNEAQLEKSRLLSDRFSAERPKGSFSTLEIQRTEQGDSAMYLCASSLVPQATGNTIYFGEGSWLTVV.

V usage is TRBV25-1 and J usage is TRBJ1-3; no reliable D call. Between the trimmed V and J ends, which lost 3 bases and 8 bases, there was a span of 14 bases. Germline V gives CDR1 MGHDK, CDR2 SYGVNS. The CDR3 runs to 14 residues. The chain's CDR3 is CASSDEGVRYTIYF. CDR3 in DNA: TGTGCCAGCAGTGACGAGGGAGTAAGGTACACCATATATTTT.

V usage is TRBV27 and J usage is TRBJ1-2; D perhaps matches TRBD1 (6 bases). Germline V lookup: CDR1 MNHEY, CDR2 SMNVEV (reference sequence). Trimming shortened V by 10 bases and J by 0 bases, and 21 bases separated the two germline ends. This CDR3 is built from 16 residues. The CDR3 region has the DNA TGTGCCATACCCAGGACAGTCCTCAGACCTAACTATGGCTACACCTTC. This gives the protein CAIPRTVLRPNYGYTF.

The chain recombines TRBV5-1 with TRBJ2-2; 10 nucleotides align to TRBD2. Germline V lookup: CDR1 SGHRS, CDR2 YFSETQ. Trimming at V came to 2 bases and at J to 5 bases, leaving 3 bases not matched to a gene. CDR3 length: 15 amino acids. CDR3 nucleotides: TGCGCCAGCAGCTTACTAGCGGGACCGACCGGGGAGCTGTTTTTT. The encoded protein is CASSLLAGPTGELFF.

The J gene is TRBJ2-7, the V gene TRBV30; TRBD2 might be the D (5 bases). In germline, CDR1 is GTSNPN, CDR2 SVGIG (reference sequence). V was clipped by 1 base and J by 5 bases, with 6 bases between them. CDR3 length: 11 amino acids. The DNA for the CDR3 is TGTGCCTGGAGTGGAGGGAACGAGCAGTACTTC. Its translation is CAWSGGNEQYF.

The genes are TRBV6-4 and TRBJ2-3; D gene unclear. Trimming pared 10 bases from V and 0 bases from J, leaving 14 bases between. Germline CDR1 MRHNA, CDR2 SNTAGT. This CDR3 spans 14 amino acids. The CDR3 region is CATPLDTSTDTQYF. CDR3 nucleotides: TGTGCCACCCCTTTAGACACTAGCACAGATACGCAGTATTTT.

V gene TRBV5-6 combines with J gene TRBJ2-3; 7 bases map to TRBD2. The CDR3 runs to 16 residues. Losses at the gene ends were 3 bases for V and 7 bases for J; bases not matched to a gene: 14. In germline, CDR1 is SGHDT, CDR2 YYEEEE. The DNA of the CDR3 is TGTGCCAGCAGCTGGTATTCGGGCGGGAGTGGAAATACGCAGTATTTT. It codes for CASSWYSGGSGNTQYF.

CDR3 region: CASSGPRQVVWFSNQPQHF. CDR3 DNA: TGTGCCAGCAGTGGCCCCAGACAGGTTGTTTGGTTTAGCAATCAGCCCCAGCATTTT. The chain employs TRBV6-1 and TRBJ1-5; a possible D gene is TRBD1 (6 bases). Between the trimmed V and J ends, which lost 4 bases and 0 bases, there was a span of 22 bases. The length of the CDR3 is 19 residues. Germline CDR1 is MNHNS and CDR2 is SASEGT.

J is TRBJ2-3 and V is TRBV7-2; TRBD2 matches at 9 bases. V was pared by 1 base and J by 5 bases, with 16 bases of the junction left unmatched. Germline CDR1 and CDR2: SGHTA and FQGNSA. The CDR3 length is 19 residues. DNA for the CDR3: TGTGCCAGCAGCTTAGTCGGCGGGCTAGCGGGATGGGCTGGAGATACGCAGTATTTT. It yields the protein CASSLVGGLAGWAGDTQYF.

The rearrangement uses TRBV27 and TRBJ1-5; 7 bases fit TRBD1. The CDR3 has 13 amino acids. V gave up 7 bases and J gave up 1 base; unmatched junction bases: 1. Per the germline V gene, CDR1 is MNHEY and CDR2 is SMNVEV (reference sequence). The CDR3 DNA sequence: TGTGCCAGCATGACAGGGAGCAATCAGCCCCAGCATTTT. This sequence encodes CASMTGSNQPQHF.

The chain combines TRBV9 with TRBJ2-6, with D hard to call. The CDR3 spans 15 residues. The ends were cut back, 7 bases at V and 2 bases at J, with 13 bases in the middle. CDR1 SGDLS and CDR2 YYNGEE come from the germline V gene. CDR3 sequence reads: CASAPSIAGANVLTF. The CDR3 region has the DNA TGTGCCAGCGCGCCTAGTATAGCTGGGGCCAACGTCCTGACTTTC.